This T cell receptor (beta chain) was profiled in a study of vaccination and CD4 T cells after COVID-19 (dated by TCRdb to 2021 to 2024). For the wider study: SARS-CoV-2 positivity had been established in the convalescent patients by nasal swab PCR, and mild disease was recorded in several of these patients and severe disease in one. For stimulating the cultures, overlapping spike peptide pools were used, derived from SARS-CoV-2 as well as from the common cold coronaviruses HCoV-NL63, HCoV-OC43 and HCoV-229E. Post-vaccine blood samples were taken a median of around 77 days after the second vaccine dose, with a range of about 13 to 250 days. The convalescent cohort comprised six males and four females, including two Hispanic individuals, seven Caucasians, two Asians and one multiracial person. Each participant got two doses of either the Pfizer-BioNTech BNT162b2 vaccine (n=8) or the Moderna mRNA-1273 vaccine (n=2). As controls, cultures received a CEFX viral epitope pool (the positive control), an HIV-1 Nef peptide pool (the negative control), or no peptide at all. In around 10 COVID-19 convalescent patients and a handful of infection-naive healthy vaccine recipients, researchers compared the spike-specific CD4+ TCR repertoire from before mRNA vaccination with the repertoire from after. Post-COVID blood samples from convalescent patients were collected a median of about 100 days after diagnosis, with a range of about 30 to 170 days.

This clonotype was seen more than once but under ten times. Its binding antigen is unknown. Base-call qualities are not available, and no considerably larger clone is one nucleotide away. Library preparation was by PCR. At the Johns Hopkins FTIC core, DNA from the cultured CD4+ T cells underwent TCR sequencing with the Oncomine TCR Beta short-read assay. The QIAamp micro DNA kit was used to extract genomic DNA from the cultured CD4+ T cells. The Oncomine TCR Beta libraries from cultured CD4+ T cells were pooled using unique dual indexes and then sequenced on an Illumina iSeq 100. The authors' pipeline ran thus. Non-productive sequences were filtered out, and CDR3s that did not start with C, did not end with F or W, or were shorter than 7 amino acids were discarded. The MANAFEST web application identified antigen-specific clonotypes by comparing peptide-stimulated wells against reference wells and other culture wells. An FDR below 0.05, an odds ratio above 5, and a productive frequency above 0.1% in at least two of three replicate wells were required for clones to be considered positive. A clonotype counted as cross-reactive if it showed significant expansion both in the SARS-CoV-2 spike wells and in at least one common cold coronavirus spike condition. Using R version 3.6.1, CDR3 homology was evaluated through Levenshtein distances (stringdist) along with unrooted phylogenetic trees (ape). Through fastp at Q25 and MiXCR, TCRdb rebuilt clones from the public reads, retaining in-frame beta chains. Identical CDR3 proteins give one entry, which carries the most common genes and DNA. The authors' filters were not applied to this entry. The sample contains around 19,000 distinct CDR3 sequences, under 45% of them found a single time. Clones ranked in the top ten supply about 6.3% of the sample.

V is pruned by 4 bases and J by 6 bases, leaving 3 bases of the junction without a gene match. Its CDR3 holds 14 amino acids, cysteine through phenylalanine. The only DNA kept is the CDR3, 42 bases in frame from the first base. From a lookup of the germline V gene, CDR1 and CDR2 are MNHEY and SVGAGI. The treatment or condition label, as the study defines it: roughly ten-day PBMC culture with coronavirus spike peptide pools or control peptides (ViraFEST assay). The ViraFEST assay was used in the study, in which antigen-specific T cells were expanded with peptide pools and expanded clonotypes were subsequently identified by TCR sequencing. The convalescent patients' positive SARS-CoV-2 PCR tests were from March to December 2020, which was before the Alpha, Beta and Delta variants emerged in the United States. Each well held millions of PBMCs cultured with approximately 9.1 ug/ml peptide pools in IMDM containing 5% human AB serum and roughly 9.3 IU/ml IL-2. On days 3 and 7, half of the culture medium was replaced with fresh IL-2-containing medium. Once the cells had been in culture for less than 12 days, the EasySep CD4+ T cell isolation kit was used to isolate CD4+ T cells by negative selection. PBMCs were separated from whole blood using Ficoll-Paque Plus gradient centrifugation and then either used fresh or cryopreserved at -140C. Each culture condition was generally run in triplicate wells.

The study at large found these results: Among convalescent patients, a median about 86% of the SARS-CoV-2-reactive clones seen after vaccination appeared only after vaccination, which suggests priming specific to the vaccine. The number of convalescent patients in the study was relatively small, and the study did not examine early timepoints following natural infection. An increase in the median number of SARS-CoV-2-reactive clonotypes from approximately 23 after infection to 38 after vaccination was observed, but the change was not found to be significant. In convalescent patients, nearly all vaccine-specific clones (304 of 307) were found to be mono-reactive for SARS-CoV-2 spike rather than cross-reactive with common cold coronaviruses.

This sample comprised CD4+ T cells from blood, cultured in vitro, obtained before SARS-CoV-2 vaccination. The rearranged chain carries TRBV6-5 and TRBJ2-1, with TRBD1 matching 10 junction bases. This clonotype originated in a human donor who had recovered from COVID-19. At the DNA level, the sequence is TGTGCCAGCAGTTCCGGGACAGGGGCCAATGAGCAGTTCTTC. It translates to CASSSGTGANEQFF.